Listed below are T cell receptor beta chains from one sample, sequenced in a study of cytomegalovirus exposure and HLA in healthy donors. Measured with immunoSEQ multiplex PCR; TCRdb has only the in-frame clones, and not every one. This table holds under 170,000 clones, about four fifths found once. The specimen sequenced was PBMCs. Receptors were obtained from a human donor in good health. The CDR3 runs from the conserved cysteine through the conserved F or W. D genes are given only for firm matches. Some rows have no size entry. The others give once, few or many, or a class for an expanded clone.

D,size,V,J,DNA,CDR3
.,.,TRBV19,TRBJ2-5,TGTGCCACCTCAGTACTAGGGGGAGCAGACTTCCAAGAGACCCAGTACTTC,CATSVLGGADFQETQYF
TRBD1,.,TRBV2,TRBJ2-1,TGTGCCAGCGGGACAGGAGGCTATTCCTACAATGAGCAGTTCTTC,CASGTGGYSYNEQFF
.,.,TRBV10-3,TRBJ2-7,TGTGTCATCAGTGCTTCCGGGACACACTACTACGAGCAGTACTTC,CVISASGTHYYEQYF
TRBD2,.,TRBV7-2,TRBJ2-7,TGTGCCAGCAGCTTAGTAGCGGGGAGCTCCTACGAGCAGTACTTC,CASSLVAGSSYEQYF
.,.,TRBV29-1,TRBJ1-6,TGCAGCGCTGCCCCTGACAGAGAGGTTTCACCCCTCCACTTT,CSAAPDREVSPLHF
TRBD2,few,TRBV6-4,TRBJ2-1,TGTGCCAGCAGTGACTCGTCGTCGGGGGGTCACAATGAGCAGTTCTTC,CASSDSSSGGHNEQFF
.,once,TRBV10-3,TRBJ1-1,TGTGCCATCAGTGCGTTTAACACTGAAGCTTTCTTT,CAISAFNTEAFF
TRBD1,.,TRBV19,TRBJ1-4,TGTGCCAGTAGTAACACAGGGGATGGTTATGAAAAACTGTTTTTT,CASSNTGDGYEKLFF
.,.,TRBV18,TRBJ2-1,TGTGCCAGCTCACCACCTAGCCTCCCTGCCTACAATGAGCAGTTCTTC,CASSPPSLPAYNEQFF
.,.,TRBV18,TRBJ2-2,TGTGCCAGTTCGCGACAGTCGGAGAACACCGGGGAGCTGTTTTTT,CASSRQSENTGELFF
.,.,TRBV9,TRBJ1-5,TGTGCCAGCAGCGTAGGAGGATACTACATGCGGGGTTCGGGTCAGCCCCAGCATTTT,CASSVGGYYMRGSGQPQHF
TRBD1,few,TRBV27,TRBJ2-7,TGTGCCAGCAGTCCCATTCGACAGGGTAGGAGCTACGAGCAGTACTTC,CASSPIRQGRSYEQYF
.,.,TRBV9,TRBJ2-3,TGTGCCAGCACAACCGCGGAGACAGATACGCAGTATTTT,CASTTAETDTQYF
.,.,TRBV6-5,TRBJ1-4,TGTGCCAGCAGTCCGGGGTGGGGGGATGAAAAACTGTTTTTT,CASSPGWGDEKLFF
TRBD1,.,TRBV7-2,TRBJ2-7,TGTGCCAGCAGCTTAGCTCCGGGACAGATACCCTACGAGCAGTACTTC,CASSLAPGQIPYEQYF
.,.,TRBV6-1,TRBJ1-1,TGTGCCAGCAGTACCGGACAGCAGAACACTGAAGCTTTCTTT,CASSTGQQNTEAFF
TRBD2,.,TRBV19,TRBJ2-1,TGTGCCAGTAGTATACCCCTAGCGGGAGTTGTAAGCTTTAACAATGAGCAGTTCTTC,CASSIPLAGVVSFNNEQFF
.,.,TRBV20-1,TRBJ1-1,TGCAGTGCTATATACACTGAAGCTTTCTTT,CSAIYTEAFF
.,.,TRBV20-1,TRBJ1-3,TGCAGTGCTCTACTTGGAAACACCATATATTTT,CSALLGNTIYF
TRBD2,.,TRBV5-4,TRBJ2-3,TGTGCCAGCAGCTCCCAAGCGGGGGGGCCTGGAAATACGCAGTATTTT,CASSSQAGGPGNTQYF
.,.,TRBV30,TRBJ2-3,TGTGCCTGGATCTTGGCCACAGATACGCAGTATTTT,CAWILATDTQYF
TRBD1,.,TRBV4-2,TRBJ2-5,TGTGCCAGCAGCCAAGAAGGTCACAGGGGACAAGAGACCCAGTACTTC,CASSQEGHRGQETQYF
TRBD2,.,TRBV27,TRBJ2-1,TGTGCCAGCAGTTGGCCCCAGGGTAGCGGGACATACAATGAGCAGTTCTTC,CASSWPQGSGTYNEQFF
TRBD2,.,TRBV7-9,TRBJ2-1,TGTGCCAGCAGCTTGGGACTAGCGGGATCCTACAATGAGCAGTTCTTC,CASSLGLAGSYNEQFF
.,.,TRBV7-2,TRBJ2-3,TGTGCCAGCAGCTTAACCGCGAATCCCACTAGCACAGATACGCAGTATTTT,CASSLTANPTSTDTQYF
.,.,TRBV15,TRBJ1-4,TGTGCCACCAGCAGAGAACAGGGTCGGGAAAAACTGTTTTTT,CATSREQGREKLFF
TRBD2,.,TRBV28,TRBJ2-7,TGTGCCAGCAGTTGGGCGGGAGAGGGCGAGCAGTACTTC,CASSWAGEGEQYF
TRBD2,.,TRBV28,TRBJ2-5,TGTGCCAGCAGTTTGGGGGTTGCGGGAGTGGCGCAAGAGACCCAGTACTTC,CASSLGVAGVAQETQYF
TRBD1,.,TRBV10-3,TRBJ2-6,TGTGCCATCAGCCCCGGGACAGGGGACGGGGCCAACGTCCTGACTTTC,CAISPGTGDGANVLTF
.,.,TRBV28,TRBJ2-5,TGTGCCAGCAGCCCCCCAAACCAAGAGACCCAGTACTTC,CASSPPNQETQYF
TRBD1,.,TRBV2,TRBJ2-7,TGTGCCAGCAGGGGCATCGACAGGGGAGACGAGCAGTACTTC,CASRGIDRGDEQYF
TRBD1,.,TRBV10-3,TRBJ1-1,TGTGCCATCAGAGAGGGACAGCAAGGGAACACTGAAGCTTTCTTT,CAIREGQQGNTEAFF
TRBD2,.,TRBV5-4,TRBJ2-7,TGTGCCAGCAGCTGGACTAGCGGGATGTCCTACGAGCAGTACTTC,CASSWTSGMSYEQYF
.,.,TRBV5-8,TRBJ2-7,TGTGCCAGCAGCTTTCGGTTTTACGAGCAGTACTTC,CASSFRFYEQYF
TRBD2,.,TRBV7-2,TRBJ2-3,TGTGCCAGCAGCCAAGCTAGCGGGAGAGGCACAGATACGCAGTATTTT,CASSQASGRGTDTQYF
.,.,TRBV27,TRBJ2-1,TGTGCCAGCAGTTTATATCGGGGAAATGAGCAGTTCTTC,CASSLYRGNEQFF
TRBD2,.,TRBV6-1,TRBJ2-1,TGTGCCAGCACGTGGCTAGCGGTCTCCTACAATGAGCAGTTCTTC,CASTWLAVSYNEQFF
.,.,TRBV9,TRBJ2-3,TGTGCCAGCAGCGGCACTTCGGGAGTGACCAGAGATACGCAGTATTTT,CASSGTSGVTRDTQYF
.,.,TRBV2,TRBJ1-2,TGTGCCAGCCGAGACTATGGCTACACCTTC,CASRDYGYTF
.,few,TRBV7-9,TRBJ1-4,TGTGCCAGCAGCTTACCGGGAGAAAAACTGTTTTTT,CASSLPGEKLFF
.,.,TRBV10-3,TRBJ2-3,TGTGCCATCAGTGATGTCGAACTATGGCTTGTCCCAGATACGCAGTATTTT,CAISDVELWLVPDTQYF
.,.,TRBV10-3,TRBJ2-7,TGTGCCATCAGTGAGGACAGCGCAATTTACGAGCAGTACTTC,CAISEDSAIYEQYF
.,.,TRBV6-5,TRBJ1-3,TGTGCCAGCAGCCGGACAGTCTCTGGAAACACCATATATTTT,CASSRTVSGNTIYF
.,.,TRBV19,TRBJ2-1,TGTGCCAGTACCCTCGGAGGGGGCGGTGAGCAGTTCTTC,CASTLGGGGEQFF
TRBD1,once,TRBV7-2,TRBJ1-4,TGTGCCAGCAGCATCCGGACAGGGGATGAAAAACTGTTTTTT,CASSIRTGDEKLFF
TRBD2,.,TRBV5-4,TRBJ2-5,TGTGCCAGCAGCTTTCGGACTAGCGGGGCCCAAGAGACCCAGTACTTC,CASSFRTSGAQETQYF
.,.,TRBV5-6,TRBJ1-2,TGTGCCAGCAGCCGTGAGGGTCCAGATGGCTACACCTTC,CASSREGPDGYTF
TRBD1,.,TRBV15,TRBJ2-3,TGTGCCACCAGCAGAGATCAATCCAGGCGACAGGGGGCCTTGAGCACAGATACGCAGTATTTT,CATSRDQSRRQGALSTDTQYF
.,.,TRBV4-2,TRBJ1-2,TGTGCCAGCAGCCAAACCCGTGTAGGGGGAATCTCCCAGGAAGGCTACACCTTC,CASSQTRVGGISQEGYTF
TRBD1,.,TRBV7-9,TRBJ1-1,TGTGCCAGCAGACCCTCCAGGACAGGGGGAGGGAACACTGAAGCTTTCTTT,CASRPSRTGGGNTEAFF
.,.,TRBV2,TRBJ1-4,TGTGCCAGCACCGCCATCGGTGTCGGTTTAGAAAAACTGTTTTTT,CASTAIGVGLEKLFF